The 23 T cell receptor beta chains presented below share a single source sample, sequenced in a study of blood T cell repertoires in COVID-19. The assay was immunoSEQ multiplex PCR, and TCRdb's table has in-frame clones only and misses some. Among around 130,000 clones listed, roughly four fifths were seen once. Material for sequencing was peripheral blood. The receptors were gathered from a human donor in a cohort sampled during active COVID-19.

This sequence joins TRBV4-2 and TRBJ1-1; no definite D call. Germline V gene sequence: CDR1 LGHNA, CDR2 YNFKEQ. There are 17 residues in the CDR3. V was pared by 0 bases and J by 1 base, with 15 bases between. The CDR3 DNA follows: TGTGCCAGCAGCCAAGATCAGTACCCGGAGTCGAACACTGAAGCTTTCTTT. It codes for CASSQDQYPESNTEAFF.

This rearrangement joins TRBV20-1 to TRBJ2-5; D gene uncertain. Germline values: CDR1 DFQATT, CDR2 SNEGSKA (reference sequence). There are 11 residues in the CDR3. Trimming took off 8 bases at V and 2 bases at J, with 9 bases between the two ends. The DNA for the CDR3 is TGCAGTAGCAGGCCTCAAGAGACCCAGTACTTC. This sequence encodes CSSRPQETQYF.

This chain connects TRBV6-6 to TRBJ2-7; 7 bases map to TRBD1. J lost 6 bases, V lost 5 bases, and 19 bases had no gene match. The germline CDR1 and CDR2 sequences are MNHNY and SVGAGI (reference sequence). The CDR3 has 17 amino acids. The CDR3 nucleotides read TGTGCCAGCAGTCGATCGCCGGGACAGCTGGTCGAGGTCGAGCAGTACTTC. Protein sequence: CASSRSPGQLVEVEQYF.

In DNA, the CDR3 is TGTGCCAGCAGCCCCCGGACTGCCTTTGAGACCCAGTACTTC. It specifies CASSPRTAFETQYF. This chain links TRBV9 with TRBJ2-5; D may be TRBD2 (5 bases). CDR3 size: 14 residues. Trimming stripped 4 bases from V and 5 bases from J, with 15 bases between. CDR1 SGDLS and CDR2 YYNGEE come from the germline V gene. Drawing the rest from reference TRBV9 and TRBJ2-5, the complete variable domain is DSGVTQTPKHLITATGQRVTLRCSPRSGDLSVYWYQQSLDQGLQFLIQYYNGEERAKGNILERFSAQQFPDLHSELNLSSLELGDSALYFCASSPRTAFETQYFGPGTRLLVL.

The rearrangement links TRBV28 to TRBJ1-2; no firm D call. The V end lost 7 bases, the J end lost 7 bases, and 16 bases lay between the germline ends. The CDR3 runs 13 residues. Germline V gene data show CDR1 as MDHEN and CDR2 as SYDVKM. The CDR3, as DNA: TGTGCCAGCACCAGCGGGAGGTTCGGTGGCTACACCTTC. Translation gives CASTSGRFGGYTF.

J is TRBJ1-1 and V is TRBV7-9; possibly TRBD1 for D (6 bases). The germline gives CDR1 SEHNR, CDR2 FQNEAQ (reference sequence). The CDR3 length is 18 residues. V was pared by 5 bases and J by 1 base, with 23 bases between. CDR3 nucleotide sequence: TGTGCCAGCAGCCTCTGGGGGGGGGCATGGGAAAGGAACACTGAAGCTTTCTTT. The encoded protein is CASSLWGGAWERNTEAFF.

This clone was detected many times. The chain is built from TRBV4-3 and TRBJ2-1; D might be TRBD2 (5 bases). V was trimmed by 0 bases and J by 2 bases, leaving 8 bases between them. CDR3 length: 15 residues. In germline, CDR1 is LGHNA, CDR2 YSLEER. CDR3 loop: CASSQDRGTYNEQFF. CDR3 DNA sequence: TGCGCCAGCAGCCAAGATAGAGGGACCTACAATGAGCAGTTCTTC.

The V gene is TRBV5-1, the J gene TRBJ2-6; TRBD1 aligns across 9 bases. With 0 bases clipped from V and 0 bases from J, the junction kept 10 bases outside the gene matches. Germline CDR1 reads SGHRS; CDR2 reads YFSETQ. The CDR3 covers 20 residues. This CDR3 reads CASSLEGLDRGGSGANVLTF. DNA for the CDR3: TGCGCCAGCAGCTTGGAGGGGTTGGACAGGGGCGGCTCTGGGGCCAACGTCCTGACTTTC.

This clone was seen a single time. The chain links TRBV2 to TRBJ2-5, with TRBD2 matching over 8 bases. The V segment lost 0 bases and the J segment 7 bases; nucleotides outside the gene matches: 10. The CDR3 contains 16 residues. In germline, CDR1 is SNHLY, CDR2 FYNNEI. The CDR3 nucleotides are TGTGCCAGCAGTGAAGCGGGAGCGGGGGCCGGGGGGACCCAGTACTTC. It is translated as CASSEAGAGAGGTQYF.

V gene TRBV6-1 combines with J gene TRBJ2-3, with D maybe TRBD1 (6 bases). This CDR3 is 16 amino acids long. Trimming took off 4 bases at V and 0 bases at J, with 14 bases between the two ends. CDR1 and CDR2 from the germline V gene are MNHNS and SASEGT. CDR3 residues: CASSVFQGRSTDTQYF. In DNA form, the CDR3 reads TGTGCCAGCAGTGTTTTTCAGGGGCGTAGCACAGATACGCAGTATTTT.

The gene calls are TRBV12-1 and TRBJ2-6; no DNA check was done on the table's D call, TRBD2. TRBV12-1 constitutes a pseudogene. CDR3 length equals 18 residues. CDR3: CASSSIPGGDSGANVLTF. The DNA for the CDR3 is TGTGCCAGCAGCTCGATCCCTGGCGGGGACTCTGGGGCCAACGTCCTGACTTTC.

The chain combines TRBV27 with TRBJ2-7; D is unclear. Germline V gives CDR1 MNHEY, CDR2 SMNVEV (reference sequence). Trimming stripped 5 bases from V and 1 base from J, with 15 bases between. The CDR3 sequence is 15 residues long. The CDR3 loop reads CASSPYTAGSYEQYF. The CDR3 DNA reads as TGTGCCAGCAGTCCCTATACGGCAGGTTCCTACGAGCAGTACTTC.

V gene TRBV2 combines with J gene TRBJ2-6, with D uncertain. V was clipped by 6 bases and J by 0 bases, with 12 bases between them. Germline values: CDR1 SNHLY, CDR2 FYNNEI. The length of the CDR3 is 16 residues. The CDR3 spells CASSRIEVSGANVLTF. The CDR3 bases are TGTGCCAGCAGCCGCATAGAGGTCTCTGGGGCCAACGTCCTGACTTTC.

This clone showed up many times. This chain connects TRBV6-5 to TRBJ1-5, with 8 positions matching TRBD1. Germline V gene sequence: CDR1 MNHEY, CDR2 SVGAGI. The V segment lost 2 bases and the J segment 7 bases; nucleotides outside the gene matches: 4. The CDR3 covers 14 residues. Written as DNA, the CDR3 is TGTGCCAGCAGTTACGTCTCAGGGGGCCAGCCCCAGCATTTT. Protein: CASSYVSGGQPQHF.

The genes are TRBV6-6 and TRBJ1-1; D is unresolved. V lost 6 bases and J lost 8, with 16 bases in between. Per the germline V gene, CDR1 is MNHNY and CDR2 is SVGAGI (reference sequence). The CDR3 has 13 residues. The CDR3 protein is CASRQNVGAEAFF. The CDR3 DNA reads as TGTGCCAGCAGACAAAACGTGGGAGCGGAAGCTTTCTTT.

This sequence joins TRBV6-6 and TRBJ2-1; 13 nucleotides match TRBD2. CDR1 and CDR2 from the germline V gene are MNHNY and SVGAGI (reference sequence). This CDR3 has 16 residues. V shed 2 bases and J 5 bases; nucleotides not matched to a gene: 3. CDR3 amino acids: CASSYRTSGGDNEQFF. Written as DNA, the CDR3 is TGTGCCAGCAGTTACCGGACTAGCGGGGGCGACAATGAGCAGTTCTTC.

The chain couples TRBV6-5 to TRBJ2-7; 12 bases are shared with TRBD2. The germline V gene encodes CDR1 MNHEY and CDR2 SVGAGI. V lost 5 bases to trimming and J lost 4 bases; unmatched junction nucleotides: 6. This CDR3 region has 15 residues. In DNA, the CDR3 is TGTGCCAGCAGTCGTCCGGGACTAGCGGGTTACGAGCAGTACTTC. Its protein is CASSRPGLAGYEQYF.

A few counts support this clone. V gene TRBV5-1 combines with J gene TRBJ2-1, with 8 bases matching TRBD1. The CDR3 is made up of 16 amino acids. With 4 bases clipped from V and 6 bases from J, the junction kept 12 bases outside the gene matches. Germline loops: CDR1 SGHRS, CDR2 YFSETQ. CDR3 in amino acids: CASSPSGQGPPNEQFF. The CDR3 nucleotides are TGCGCCAGCAGCCCCTCCGGACAGGGACCACCCAATGAGCAGTTCTTC.

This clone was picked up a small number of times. The CDR3 DNA follows: TGTGCCAGCAGCTTACGGCAGGGAAAGTGTCAGCCCCAGCATTTT. Amino acid sequence: CASSLRQGKCQPQHF. The rearrangement links TRBV7-7 to TRBJ1-5, with D perhaps matching TRBD1 (5 bases). The CDR3 is 15 amino acids. Trimming pared 2 bases from V and 6 bases from J, leaving 14 bases between. Germline lookup yields CDR1 SSHAT and CDR2 FNYEAQ (reference sequence).

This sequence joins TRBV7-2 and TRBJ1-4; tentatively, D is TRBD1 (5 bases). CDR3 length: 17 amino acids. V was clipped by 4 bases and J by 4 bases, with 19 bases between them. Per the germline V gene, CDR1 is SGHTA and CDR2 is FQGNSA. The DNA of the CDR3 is TGTGCCAGCAGCTCATACCCGTTGACAGTTTATAATGAAAAACTGTTTTTT. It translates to CASSSYPLTVYNEKLFF.

CDR3 in amino acids: CASRRTGGGETQYF. CDR3 bases: TGTGCCAGCAGGAGGACAGGGGGAGGGGAGACCCAGTACTTC. This chain joins TRBV6-5 and TRBJ2-5; 10 nucleotides agree with TRBD1. V shed 6 bases and J 5 bases; nucleotides not matched to a gene: 6. Germline V gives CDR1 MNHEY, CDR2 SVGAGI. The CDR3 is 14 amino acids.

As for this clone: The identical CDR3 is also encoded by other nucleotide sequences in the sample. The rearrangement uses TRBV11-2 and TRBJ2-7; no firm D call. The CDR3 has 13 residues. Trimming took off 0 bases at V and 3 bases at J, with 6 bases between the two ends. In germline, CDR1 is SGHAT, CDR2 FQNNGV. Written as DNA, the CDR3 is TGTGCCAGCAGCTTAGAGGTCGGCTACGAGCAGTACTTC. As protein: CASSLEVGYEQYF.

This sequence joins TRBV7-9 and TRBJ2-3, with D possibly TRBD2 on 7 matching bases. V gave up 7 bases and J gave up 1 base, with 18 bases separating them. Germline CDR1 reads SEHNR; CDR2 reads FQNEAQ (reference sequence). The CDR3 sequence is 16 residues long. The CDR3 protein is CASTSSAGAGTDTQYF. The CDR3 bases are TGTGCCAGCACCTCCTCGGCGGGGGCCGGCACAGATACGCAGTATTTT.